This T cell receptor beta chain was observed in a study of early T cells in non-severe SARS-CoV-2 infection. Broader study findings: Private and CD4 specificities were missed by VDJdb matching, which favored anti-spike CD8 responses.

This CDR3 comprises 14 residues. Germline lookup yields CDR1 LGHDT and CDR2 YNNKEL (reference sequence). V lost 4 bases, J lost 9 bases, and 5 bases stayed unmatched. To note about this clonotype: Its cognate antigen is unknown.

Researchers attached unique molecular identifiers to individual cDNA molecules. From the 5' RACE reads, TCRdb called clonotypes with MiXCR, one entry per CDR3 protein. The profile shows some 82,000 distinct CDR3 sequences, about 12% of them singletons. V usage is TRBV3-1 and J usage is TRBJ2-1; 11 bases are a match to TRBD2. The source of this sequence is an adult who was a healthcare worker with PCR-confirmed SARS-CoV-2 infection or an uninfected control (not recorded which). Sequencing was carried out using whole blood. The CDR3 sequence is CASSPTSGRGEQFF. The CDR3 DNA sequence: TGTGCCAGCAGCCCTACTAGCGGGAGAGGTGAGCAGTTCTTC.